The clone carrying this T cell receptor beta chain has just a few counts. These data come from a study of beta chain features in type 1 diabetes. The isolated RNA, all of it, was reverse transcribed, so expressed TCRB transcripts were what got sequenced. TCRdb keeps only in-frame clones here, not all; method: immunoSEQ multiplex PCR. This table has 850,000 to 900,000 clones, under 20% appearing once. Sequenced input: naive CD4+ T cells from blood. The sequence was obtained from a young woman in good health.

CDR3: CASSLGPLQVEQFF. Written as DNA, the CDR3 is TGTGCCAGCAGCTTGGGACCCCTCCAGGTTGAGCAGTTCTTC. The chain uses TRBV5-6 and TRBJ2-1; unclear D gene. The CDR3 sequence is 14 residues long. Germline lookup yields CDR1 SGHDT and CDR2 YYEEEE. The V end was cut by 0 bases, the J end by 9 bases, with 13 bases between.